This TCR beta chain was sequenced during a study of blood T cell repertoires in COVID-19. How the authors handled the data: Amplification of reference gene primers was used by the study to estimate nucleated cell counts. Assay used: immunoSEQ multiplex PCR; TCRdb lists only in-frame clones, some missing. That table gives V, J and clone size, and the DNA gave D and trimming. This table holds 200,000 to 300,000 clones, about four fifths found once. Trimming shortened V by 6 bases and J by 3 bases, and 18 bases separated the two germline ends. The CDR3 is 15 amino acids. CDR1 is KGHSH and CDR2 is LQKENI in the germline V gene.

This sequence was found in a woman at least 80 years old with COVID-19, enrolled during active disease. This rearrangement joins TRBV18 to TRBJ2-7, with D possibly being TRBD2 (6 bases). The sequencing sample was made of peripheral blood. The chain's CDR3 is CASSSGGGISYEQYF. The DNA for the CDR3 is TGTGCCAGCTCGTCTGGAGGCGGGATTAGCTACGAGCAGTACTTC.